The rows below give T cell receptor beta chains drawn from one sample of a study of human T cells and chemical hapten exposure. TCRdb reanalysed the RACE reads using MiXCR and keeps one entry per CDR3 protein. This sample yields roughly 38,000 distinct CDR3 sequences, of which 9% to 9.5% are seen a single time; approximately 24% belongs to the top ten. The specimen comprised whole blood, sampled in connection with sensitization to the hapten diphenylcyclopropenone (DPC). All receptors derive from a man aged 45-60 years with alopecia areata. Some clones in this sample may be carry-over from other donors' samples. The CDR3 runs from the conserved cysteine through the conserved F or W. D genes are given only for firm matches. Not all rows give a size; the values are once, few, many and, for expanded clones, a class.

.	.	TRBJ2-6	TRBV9	TGTGCCAGCAGCGTAGCTACTTATGGGGGAGGACGTAACGTCCTGACTTTC	CASSVATYGGGRNVLTF
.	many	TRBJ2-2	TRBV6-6	TGTGCCAGCAGAGGAACAGGGAGAGGAGGCACCGGGGAGCTGTTTTTT	CASRGTGRGGTGELFF
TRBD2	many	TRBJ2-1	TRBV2	TGTGCCAGCTCTGAACTAGCGCCCCCGGGTGAGCAGTTCTTC	CASSELAPPGEQFF
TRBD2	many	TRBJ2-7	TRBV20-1	TGCAGTGCTACGCCCGGTAGCGGGAGGGCGGCCGAGCAGTACTTC	CSATPGSGRAAEQYF
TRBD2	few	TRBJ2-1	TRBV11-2	TGTGCCAGCAGCCCATCTACCGGGACTAGCGGGAGAAGCACCTACAATGAGCAGTTCTTC	CASSPSTGTSGRSTYNEQFF
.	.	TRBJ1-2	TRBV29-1	TGCAGCGTCGGACAGCCAAACTATGGCTACACCTTC	CSVGQPNYGYTF
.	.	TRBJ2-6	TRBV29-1	TGCAGCGCGAGCGACTCCAACGTCCTGACTTTC	CSASDSNVLTF
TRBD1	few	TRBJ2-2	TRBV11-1	TGTGCCAGCAGCAGACAGGGTTCAAGGACCGGGGAGCTGTTTTTT	CASSRQGSRTGELFF
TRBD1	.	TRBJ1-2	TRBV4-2	TGTGCCAGCAGCCAAGAAAGGGCCGGGACAGGGGGCCCTCGTAACTATGGCTACACCTTC	CASSQERAGTGGPRNYGYTF
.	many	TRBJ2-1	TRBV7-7	TGTGCTAGCAGCTTAGTGGCAGGTTCCTACAATGAGCAGTTCTTC	CASSLVAGSYNEQFF
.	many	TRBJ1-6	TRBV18	TGTGCCAGCTCAACCGGGACCTCTAATTCACCCCTCCACTTT	CASSTGTSNSPLHF
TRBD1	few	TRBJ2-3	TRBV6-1	TGTGCCAGCTTTAAGGGACAGGGATCCACAGATACGCAGTATTTT	CASFKGQGSTDTQYF
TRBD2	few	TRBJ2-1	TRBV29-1	TGCAGCGCTCTCGGACTAGCGGGAGATGCTGAGCAGTTCTTC	CSALGLAGDAEQFF
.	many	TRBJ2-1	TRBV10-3	TGTGCCATCAGCTACTCGGACGTTTACAATGAGCAGTTCTTC	CAISYSDVYNEQFF
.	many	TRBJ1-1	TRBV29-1	TGCAGCTCCTGGAGGGACTCCTCGAACACTGAAGCTTTCTTT	CSSWRDSSNTEAFF
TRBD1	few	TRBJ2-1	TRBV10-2	TGCGCCAGTGAGGGACAGGAAAACAATGAGCAGTTCTTC	CASEGQENNEQFF
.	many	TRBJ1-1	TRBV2	TGTGCCAGCAGGTTTTGGGGAGGTACTGAAGCTTTCTTT	CASRFWGGTEAFF
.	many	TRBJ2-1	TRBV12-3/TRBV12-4	TGTGCCAGCAGTTTAGCGGAGGGGCCCCGAGGTGGGAATGAGCAGTTCTTC	CASSLAEGPRGGNEQFF
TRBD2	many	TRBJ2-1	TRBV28	TGTGCCAGCAGTCCGCTCCTAGCGGCCCCCAATGAGCAGTTCTTC	CASSPLLAAPNEQFF
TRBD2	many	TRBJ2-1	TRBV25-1	TGTGCCAGCAGTGAACCTGTTGGGACTAGCGCAAACAATGAGCAGTTCTTC	CASSEPVGTSANNEQFF
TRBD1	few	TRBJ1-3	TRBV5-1	TGCGCCAGCAGCAACGGGACAGCTGGAAACACCATATATTTT	CASSNGTAGNTIYF
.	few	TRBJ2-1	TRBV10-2	TGCGCCAGCAGGGACGGAAGATACAATGAGCAGTTCTTC	CASRDGRYNEQFF
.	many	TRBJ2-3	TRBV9	TGTGCCAGCGCGAAAGTAGCGAGGGGCACAGATACGCAGTATTTT	CASAKVARGTDTQYF
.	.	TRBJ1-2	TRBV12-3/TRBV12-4	TGTGCCAGCCCGACGGAGTATGGCTACACCTTC	CASPTEYGYTF
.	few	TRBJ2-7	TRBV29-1	TGCAGCGTTGGGGAGGGGGACGTGCAGTACTTC	CSVGEGDVQYF
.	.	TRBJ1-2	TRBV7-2	TGTGCCAGCAGCTTACGAGTAGTCGATGGCTACACCTTC	CASSLRVVDGYTF
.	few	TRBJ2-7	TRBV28	TGTGCCAGCAGTTCATCGAAGTACGAGCAGTACTTC	CASSSSKYEQYF
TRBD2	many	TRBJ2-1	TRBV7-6	TGTGCCAGCAGCTCCCTAGGGTTAGCGGGAGGGTTGAACAATGAGCAGTTCTTC	CASSSLGLAGGLNNEQFF
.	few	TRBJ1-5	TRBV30	TGTGCCTGCAGGGGTAGCAATCAGCCCCAGCATTTT	CACRGSNQPQHF
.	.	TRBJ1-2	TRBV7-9	TGTGCCAGCAGCCCACCCCTTGTGGGGGAAAACTATGGCTACACCTTC	CASSPPLVGENYGYTF
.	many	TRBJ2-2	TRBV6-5	TGTGCCAGCAGCCCTTGGGCGTCCACCGGGGAGCTGTTTTTT	CASSPWASTGELFF
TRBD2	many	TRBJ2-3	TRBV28	TGTGCCAGCAGTCCCCGAGGGACTAGCGGGAGGGCCGGTGGAGATACGCAGTATTTT	CASSPRGTSGRAGGDTQYF
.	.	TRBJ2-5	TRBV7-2	TGTGCCAGCAGCGCCGGAGGAGGGGAGACCCAGTACTTC	CASSAGGGETQYF
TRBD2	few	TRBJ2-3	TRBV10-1	TGCGCCAGCAGCCAACTAGCGGGAGTTGCAGATACGCAGTATTTT	CASSQLAGVADTQYF
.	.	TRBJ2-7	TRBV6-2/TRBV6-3	TGTGCCAGCCAAGGGTGGCAGCCCCAAGGGGAGCAGTACTTC	CASQGWQPQGEQYF
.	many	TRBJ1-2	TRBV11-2	TGTGCCAGCGACAAAATGGCGGCTACCTTCCATGGCTACACCTTC	CASDKMAATFHGYTF
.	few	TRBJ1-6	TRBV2	TGTGCCAGCAGTGAAGCGCGGAATTCACCCCTCCACTTT	CASSEARNSPLHF
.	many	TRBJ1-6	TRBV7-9	TGTGCCAGCAGCTTAGCTGGAAAGGTGACATCCATAATTCGGGGCCTCCACTTT	CASSLAGKVTSIIRGLHF
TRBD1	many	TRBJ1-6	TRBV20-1	TGCAGTGCTAGCTATGAGCCGGGACAGACAAATTCACCCCTCCACTTT	CSASYEPGQTNSPLHF
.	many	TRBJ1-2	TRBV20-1	TGCAGTGCCCGCTGGGACAAGACCTATGGCTACACCTTC	CSARWDKTYGYTF
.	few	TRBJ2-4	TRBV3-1	TGTGCCAGCACCAGTAGACGACAGCAAAACATTCAGTACTTC	CASTSRRQQNIQYF
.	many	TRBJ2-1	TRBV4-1	TGCGCCAGCAGCCAACAAACTAGCAGAAACTACAATGAGCAGTTCTTC	CASSQQTSRNYNEQFF
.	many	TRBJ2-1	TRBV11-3	TGTGCCAGCAGCTCGGCCTATGAGCAGTTCTTC	CASSSAYEQFF
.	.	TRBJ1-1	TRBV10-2	TGCGCCAGCAGTGGTTGGTCCTTGAACTCTGAAGCTTTCTTT	CASSGWSLNSEAFF
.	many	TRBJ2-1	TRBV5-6	TGTGCCAGCAGCTTTCGGACGGGGGGCCCCAGTGAGCAGTTCTTC	CASSFRTGGPSEQFF
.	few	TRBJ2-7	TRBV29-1	TGCAGCGTTGTCCCGAGCTCCTATGAGCAGTACTTC	CSVVPSSYEQYF
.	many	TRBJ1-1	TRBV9	TGTGCCAGCAGCCCCCCGACAGACACTGAAGCTTTCTTT	CASSPPTDTEAFF
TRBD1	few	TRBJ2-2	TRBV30	TGTGCCTGGAGTGTACGGACAGGGTTAACCGGGGAGCTGTTTTTT	CAWSVRTGLTGELFF
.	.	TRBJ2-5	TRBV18	TGTGCCAGCTCACCACCAACCGGGACCCAGTACTTC	CASSPPTGTQYF
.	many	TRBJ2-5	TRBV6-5	TGTGCCAGCAGTTACGGGCAACTCCAAGAGACCCAGTACTTC	CASSYGQLQETQYF
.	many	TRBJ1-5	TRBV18	TGTGCCAGCTCCCGTACCAATCAGCCCCAGCATTTT	CASSRTNQPQHF
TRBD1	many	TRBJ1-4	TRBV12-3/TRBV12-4	TGTGCCAGCAGTTTAAGGGGGCCAACTAATGAAAAACTGTTTTTT	CASSLRGPTNEKLFF